This TCR beta chain was sequenced in a study of CD8 T cells in ankylosing spondylitis. Whole-study findings and limits: Clones linked to the disease showed a CD8+ phenotype. They occurred at relatively low frequencies in peripheral blood. A TCR beta motif of roughly eight highly homologous variants appeared characteristic of ankylosing spondylitis blood.

Germline V gives CDR1 MDHEN, CDR2 SYDVKM. With V trimmed by 7 bases and J by 5 bases, 7 bases remained unmatched. CDR3 length: 14 amino acids. This clonotype showed up many times. Its antigen is currently unknown. The authors made TCR beta libraries by quantitative 5'-RACE with molecular barcodes. TCRdb recomputed calls from the 5' RACE reads with MiXCR, one row per CDR3 protein. This sample has some 220,000 distinct CDR3 sequences, with 7% to 8% found just once. The chain employs TRBV28 and TRBJ1-4; 7 positions agree with TRBD1. Sequencing was performed on blood, either unsorted or a sorted T cell fraction (not recorded which). The source is a male donor with ankylosing spondylitis. CDR3 bases: TGTGCCAGCACCAGACAGGGCAGCAATGAAAAACTGTTTTTT. This gives the protein CASTRQGSNEKLFF.